Following are 27 T cell receptor beta chains from one sample sequenced in a study of blood T cell repertoires in COVID-19. Sequencing was performed with immunoSEQ multiplex PCR; in TCRdb, only in-frame clones are kept and a portion is missing. The table lists roughly 200,000 clones, around 85% of them singletons. The sample taken for sequencing was PBMCs or T cells enriched from blood (not recorded which). The receptors here all came from a man aged 40-55 years who had recovered from COVID-19.

This clone has a handful of counts. The chain couples TRBV6-5 to TRBJ1-3; 9 bases map to TRBD1. CDR1 and CDR2 (germline): MNHEY, SVGAGI. CDR3 size: 13 residues. J gave up 8 bases and V 5 bases, and 4 bases lay outside the gene matches. CDR3 protein: CASSRGTGHTIYF. The CDR3 DNA follows: TGTGCCAGCAGTCGAGGGACAGGGCACACCATATATTTT.

The sample holds many counts of this clone. The chain has TRBV21-1 and TRBJ1-1. TRBV21-1 is noted as a pseudogene. CDR3 length: 20 amino acids. The CDR3 is CASSLRREANELKLNTEAFF. CDR3 nucleotide sequence: TGTGCCAGCAGCCTCAGGAGGGAGGCCAACGAGTTAAAATTGAACACTGAAGCTTTCTTT.

This clone showed up just a few times. This chain connects TRBV21-1 to TRBJ2-6; the D call of TRBD2 is as the table states it, not checked on the DNA. TRBV21-1 is an annotated pseudogene. The CDR3 runs to 16 residues. The CDR3 region has the DNA TGTGCCAGCAGCCCCGCCGCACCGAGGGGGGCCAACGTCCTGACTTTC. Translated: CASSPAAPRGANVLTF.

This chain joins TRBV11-2 and TRBJ1-6, with 10 nucleotides matching TRBD1. The V gene end was trimmed by 5 bases and the J gene end by 9 bases; junction bases not matched to a gene: 10. This CDR3 contains 16 residues. Germline CDR1 and CDR2: SGHAT and FQNNGV. CDR3 region: CASSPSRDRGRSPLHF. The DNA of the CDR3 is TGTGCCAGCAGCCCATCCCGGGACAGGGGACGTTCACCCCTCCACTTT.

The chain combines TRBV6-5 with TRBJ1-1, with TRBD1 identical over 7 bases. Germline lookup yields CDR1 MNHEY and CDR2 SVGAGI. With V trimmed by 4 bases and J by 8 bases, 7 bases remained unmatched. This CDR3 region has 13 residues. The CDR3 protein is CASSLTGKEEAFF. The CDR3 DNA sequence: TGTGCCAGCAGTTTGACAGGGAAGGAAGAAGCTTTCTTT.

For this clone: This same CDR3 is encoded by further DNA sequences in the sample. This rearrangement joins TRBV14 to TRBJ1-2, with TRBD1 identical over 7 bases. Germline trimming cut 1 base from V and 4 bases from J; bases unmatched to any gene: 0. The germline CDR1 and CDR2 sequences are SGHDN and FVKESK. CDR3 length: 13 amino acids. CDR3 protein: CASSQGQGYGYTF. The CDR3 bases are TGTGCCAGCAGCCAAGGACAGGGCTATGGCTACACCTTC.

This chain links TRBV7-9 with TRBJ2-7; possible D gene TRBD1, 5 bases. V was clipped by 5 bases and J by 5 bases, with 19 bases between them. The CDR3 runs 15 residues. Germline values: CDR1 SEHNR, CDR2 FQNEAQ (reference sequence). CDR3 loop: CASSLPLGLSNEQYF. Here the CDR3 DNA reads TGTGCCAGCAGCCTACCCTTGGGGCTTAGTAACGAGCAGTACTTC.

This clone occurred a few times. This chain joins TRBV30 and TRBJ2-1, with 11 positions matching TRBD2. The CDR3 has 15 amino acids. CDR1 is GTSNPN and CDR2 is SVGIG in the germline V gene (reference sequence). V was pared by 5 bases and J by 7 bases, with 10 bases of the junction left unmatched. CDR3 amino acids: CAWDKLAGVGNEQFF. The CDR3, as DNA: TGTGCCTGGGACAAACTAGCGGGAGTGGGGAATGAGCAGTTCTTC. The full variable domain, completed using reference TRBV30 and TRBJ2-1, is SQTIHQWPATLVQPVGSPLSLECTVEGTSNPNLYWYRQAAGRGLQLLFYSVGIGQISSEVPQNLSASRPQDRQFILSSKKLLLSDSGFYLCAWDKLAGVGNEQFFGPGTRLTVL.

This chain links TRBV3-1 (or the pseudogene TRBV3-2) with TRBJ2-1; 8 bases agree with TRBD2. Germline assignment: CDR1 LGHDT and CDR2 YNNKEL (reference sequence). V dropped 0 bases and J dropped 8; count of bases not matched to a gene: 9. The CDR3 has 16 amino acids. CDR3 sequence reads: CASSQDRDGRVYEQFF. The CDR3 DNA is TGTGCCAGCAGCCAAGATCGGGACGGGAGGGTCTATGAGCAGTTCTTC.

The chain has TRBV10-3 and TRBJ1-1; D is undetermined. This CDR3 is 14 amino acids long. Deletions cut 9 bases from V and 1 base from J, with 15 bases between. Looked up from germline, CDR1 is ENHRY and CDR2 is SYGVKD. The CDR3 reads CAIRRDGQNTEAFF. Written as DNA, the CDR3 is TGTGCCATTCGCCGGGATGGGCAGAACACTGAAGCTTTCTTT.

This clone was counted once. J is TRBJ1-1 and V is TRBV5-1; 8 bases match TRBD1. Germline V gene sequence: CDR1 SGHRS, CDR2 YFSETQ. This CDR3 has 15 amino acids. With V trimmed by 4 bases and J by 3 bases, 8 bases remained unmatched. The CDR3 DNA sequence: TGCGCCAGCAGCCTGGAGGGGACAGGACACACTGAAGCTTTCTTT. Translated: CASSLEGTGHTEAFF.

This clone was observed once. This chain links TRBV7-9 with TRBJ2-1, with TRBD1 matching over 9 bases. The CDR3 runs 16 residues. Unmatched junction bases numbered 17, after V lost 5 bases and J lost 12 bases. Germline V gene lookup returns CDR1 SEHNR and CDR2 FQNEAQ (reference sequence). CDR3 sequence: CASSHTNRGRQRPQFF. CDR3 sequence (DNA): TGTGCCAGCAGCCATACAAACAGGGGGCGACAAAGGCCGCAGTTCTTC.

With respect to this clone: At one end, the junction sequence differs from germline, possibly due to a read error. V gene TRBV7-7 combines with J gene TRBJ2-5, with D tentatively TRBD1 (6 bases). The CDR3 covers 15 residues. Germline loops: CDR1 SSHAT, CDR2 FNYEAQ (reference sequence). The CDR3 reads CASSLRSGQQETQYF. The CDR3 DNA sequence: TGTGCTAGCAGCTTACGCTCCGGACAGCAAGAGACCCAGTACTTC.

The chain joins TRBV21-1 to TRBJ1-2; TRBD1, the table's D call, lacks a check against the DNA. TRBV21-1 is a documented pseudogene. CDR3 length equals 14 residues. Here the CDR3 DNA reads TGTGCCAGCAGCTCTCCGGACAGTAACTATGGCTACACCTTC. Translated: CASSSPDSNYGYTF.

The sample holds a few counts of this clone. This rearrangement joins TRBV5-4 to TRBJ2-2, with 9 bases matching TRBD2. Losses at the gene ends were 5 bases for V and 8 bases for J; bases not matched to a gene: 10. The V gene's germline CDR1 is SGHNT and CDR2 YYREEE (reference sequence). This CDR3 contains 15 residues. CDR3 loop: CASSLYSGSTGELFF. The CDR3 DNA reads as TGTGCCAGCAGTTTATATAGCGGGAGTACGGGGGAGCTGTTTTTT.

This clone was counted a few times. The V and J genes are TRBV6-2 or TRBV6-3 and TRBJ2-7; weak D call: TRBD1 (5 bases). Per the germline V gene, CDR1 is MNHEY and CDR2 is SVGEGT. Trimming cost V 2 bases and J 2 bases, with 10 bases left between them. The CDR3 is 14 amino acids. CDR3 DNA: TGTGCCAGCAGTTACCCCGGACAAACCTACGAGCAGTACTTC. Translating it yields CASSYPGQTYEQYF.

The genes are TRBV9 and TRBJ1-1, with D possibly being TRBD1 (5 bases). Trimming took off 3 bases at V and 4 bases at J, with 16 bases between the two ends. The CDR3 runs 15 residues. From germline, CDR1 is SGDLS and CDR2 YYNGEE. DNA of the CDR3: TGTGCCAGCAGCGCGGGACTCCAATGGGGCACTGAAGCTTTCTTT. As protein: CASSAGLQWGTEAFF.

This sequence joins TRBV9 and TRBJ1-2, with D maybe TRBD1 (5 bases). V lost 5 bases and J 7 bases, leaving 24 bases between the germline ends. The germline V gene has CDR1 SGDLS and CDR2 YYNGEE. CDR3 length: 16 residues. Here the CDR3 DNA reads TGTGCCAGCAGTGCCCTGGAGCGGGGGGGTAATTTTGGCTACACCTTC. Encoded protein: CASSALERGGNFGYTF. Full variable domain (outside the CDR3, taken from reference TRBV9 and TRBJ1-2): DSGVTQTPKHLITATGQRVTLRCSPRSGDLSVYWYQQSLDQGLQFLIQYYNGEERAKGNILERFSAQQFPDLHSELNLSSLELGDSALYFCASSALERGGNFGYTFGSGTRLTVV.

The chain has TRBV27 and TRBJ2-2; 8 bases fit TRBD1. Germline lookup yields CDR1 MNHEY and CDR2 SMNVEV (reference sequence). V lost 3 bases, J lost 1 base, and 7 bases stayed unmatched. This CDR3 contains 17 residues. CDR3: CASSFITGTGNTGELFF. The CDR3 DNA reads TGTGCCAGCAGTTTTATAACCGGGACAGGGAACACCGGGGAGCTGTTTTTT.

The chain couples TRBV5-1 to TRBJ2-3; no firm D call. CDR1 and CDR2 from the germline V gene are SGHRS and YFSETQ. This CDR3 comprises 16 residues. Trimming removed 1 base from V and 0 bases from J, with 12 bases in between. DNA of the CDR3: TGCGCCAGCAGCTTGACATCACAGTTTAGCACAGATACGCAGTATTTT. Its translation is CASSLTSQFSTDTQYF.

V and J are TRBV19 and TRBJ1-1; D possibly corresponds to TRBD1 (5 bases). CDR3 length equals 14 residues. Germline CDR1 LNHDA, CDR2 SQIVND (reference sequence). Trimming took off 5 bases at V and 11 bases at J, with 21 bases between the two ends. CDR3 sequence reads: CASSWEVSGTRAFF. DNA of the CDR3: TGTGCCAGTAGTTGGGAGGTCTCTGGGACGAGGGCTTTCTTT.

This clone was observed once. The identical CDR3 is also encoded by other nucleotide sequences in the sample. The chain carries TRBV7-3 and TRBJ1-1; D gene unclear. Trimming left V 1 base short and J 1 base short, with 4 bases between. The CDR3 consists of 13 residues. The germline V gene has CDR1 SGHTA and CDR2 FQGTGA. CDR3 residues: CASSLRQNTEAFF. In nucleotides, the CDR3 is TGTGCCAGCAGCTTAAGGCAGAACACTGAAGCTTTCTTT.

The gene calls are TRBV10-3 and TRBJ1-6; 9 bases agree with TRBD1. Germline assignment: CDR1 ENHRY and CDR2 SYGVKD. CDR3 size: 16 residues. The V and J ends lost 0 bases and 10 bases, in that order; junction bases with no gene match: 7. CDR3 amino acids: CAISESRGQGGSPLHF. Written as DNA, the CDR3 is TGTGCCATCAGTGAGTCGAGGGGACAGGGAGGCTCACCCCTCCACTTT.

This rearrangement joins TRBV18 to TRBJ2-3, with 10 nucleotides matching TRBD1. J gave up 2 bases and V 0 bases, and 20 bases lay outside the gene matches. The CDR3 contains 22 residues. Germline CDR1 is KGHSH and CDR2 is LQKENI. The CDR3 is CASSPPIGRPTGGLVYTDTQYF. As DNA, the CDR3 is TGTGCCAGCTCACCACCCATCGGACGGCCGACAGGGGGCTTGGTTTACACAGATACGCAGTATTTT.

This clone was picked up one time. CDR3 DNA sequence: TGTGCCAGCAGCCAGACAGGGGGCATTCGTGGCTACACCTTC. Its translation is CASSQTGGIRGYTF. The chain couples TRBV3-1 (or the pseudogene TRBV3-2) to TRBJ1-2; 10 positions match TRBD1. With 3 bases clipped from V and 7 bases from J, the junction kept 5 bases outside the gene matches. The germline V gene encodes CDR1 LGHDT and CDR2 YNNKEL (reference sequence). There are 14 residues in the CDR3.

CDR3 region: CASSVFRQSYGYTF. The CDR3 DNA reads TGTGCCAGTAGTGTATTCCGACAGAGCTATGGCTACACCTTC. The V and J genes are TRBV19 and TRBJ1-2; possibly TRBD1 for D (5 bases). The germline gives CDR1 LNHDA, CDR2 SQIVND (reference sequence). Between the trimmed V and J ends, which lost 5 bases and 4 bases, there was a span of 14 bases. The CDR3 is 14 amino acids. Looking up the rest from reference TRBV19 and TRBJ1-2 gives the full variable domain: DGGITQSPKYLFRKEGQNVTLSCEQNLNHDAMYWYRQDPGQGLRLIYYSQIVNDFQKGDIAEGYSVSREKKESFPLTVTSAQKNPTAFYLCASSVFRQSYGYTFGSGTRLTVV.

V usage is TRBV9 and J usage is TRBJ2-1, with 11 bases lining up with TRBD2. The CDR3 consists of 13 residues. The germline gives CDR1 SGDLS, CDR2 YYNGEE. V lost 7 bases and J lost 10; bases outside the gene matches: 7. CDR3 sequence: CASGTSGKGEQFF. The CDR3, as DNA: TGTGCCAGCGGGACTAGCGGAAAGGGGGAGCAGTTCTTC.